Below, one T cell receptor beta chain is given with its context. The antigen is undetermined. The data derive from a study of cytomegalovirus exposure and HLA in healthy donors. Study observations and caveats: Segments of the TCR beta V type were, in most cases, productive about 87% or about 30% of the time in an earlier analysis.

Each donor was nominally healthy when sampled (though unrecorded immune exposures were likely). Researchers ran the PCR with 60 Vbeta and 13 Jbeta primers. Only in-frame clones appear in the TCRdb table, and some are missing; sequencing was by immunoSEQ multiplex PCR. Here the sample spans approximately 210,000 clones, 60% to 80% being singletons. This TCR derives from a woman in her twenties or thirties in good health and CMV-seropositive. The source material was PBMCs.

The DNA of the CDR3 is TGTGCCAGCAGCATTCAGGGGGCAAGCAATCAGCCCCAGCATTTT. This translates into CASSIQGASNQPQHF. The gene calls are TRBV7-2 and TRBJ1-5; 8 bases align to TRBD1. The germline V gene encodes CDR1 SGHTA and CDR2 FQGNSA. The trim removed 5 bases at V and 1 base at J, leaving 4 bases unmatched. CDR3 length equals 15 residues.